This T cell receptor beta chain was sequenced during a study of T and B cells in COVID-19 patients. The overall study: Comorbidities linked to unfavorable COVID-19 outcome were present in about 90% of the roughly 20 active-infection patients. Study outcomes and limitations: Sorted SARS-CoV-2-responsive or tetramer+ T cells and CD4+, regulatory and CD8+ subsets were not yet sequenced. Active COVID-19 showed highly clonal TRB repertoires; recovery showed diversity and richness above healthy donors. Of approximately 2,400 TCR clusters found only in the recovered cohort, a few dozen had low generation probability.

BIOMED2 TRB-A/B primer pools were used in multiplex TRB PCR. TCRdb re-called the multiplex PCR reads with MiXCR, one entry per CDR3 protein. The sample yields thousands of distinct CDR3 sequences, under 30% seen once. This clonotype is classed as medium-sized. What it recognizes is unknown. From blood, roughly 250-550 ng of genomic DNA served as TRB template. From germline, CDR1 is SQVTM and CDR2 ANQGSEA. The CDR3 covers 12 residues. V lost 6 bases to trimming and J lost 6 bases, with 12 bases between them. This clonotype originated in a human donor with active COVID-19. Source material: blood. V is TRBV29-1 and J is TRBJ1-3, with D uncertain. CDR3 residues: CSVRRLANTIYF. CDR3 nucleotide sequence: TGCAGCGTCAGACGCCTCGCAAACACCATATATTTT.